These T cell receptor beta chains were read from a single sample in a study of regulatory T cells in long-lasting Graves disease. TCRdb fed the multiplex PCR reads into MiXCR, producing one record per CDR3 protein. The table has 430,000 or so distinct CDR3 sequences, 20% to 25% seen once; the top ten hold 14%. Sequenced here: peripheral blood mononuclear cells (PBMCs), sampled when the disease was refractory, from a patient treated with antithyroid drugs. These receptor sequences come from a female donor with Graves disease. The CDR3 runs from the conserved cysteine through the conserved F or W. Fields, in order: J gene, D gene, clone size, V gene, CDR3 protein, CDR3 DNA. The D gene is left open where the match is weak. Clone size appears in some rows only: once, few, many, or a class for an expanded clone.

J: TRBJ2-5; D: -; size: many; V: TRBV2; CDR3: CASSEGQETQYF; DNA: TGTGCCAGCAGTGAAGGCCAAGAGACCCAGTACTTC
J: TRBJ1-2; D: -; size: many; V: TRBV12-3/TRBV12-4; CDR3: CASSLRTNYGYTF; DNA: TGTGCCAGCAGTTTAAGGACGAACTATGGCTACACCTTC
J: TRBJ1-5; D: TRBD1; size: many; V: TRBV27; CDR3: CASSPTGGYNQPQHF; DNA: TGTGCCAGCAGTCCGACAGGGGGATACAATCAGCCCCAGCATTTT
J: TRBJ2-5; D: -; size: many; V: TRBV28; CDR3: CASSIQTRPGETQYF; DNA: TGTGCCAGCAGCATTCAGACCAGGCCGGGAGAGACCCAGTACTTC
J: TRBJ2-1; D: -; size: -; V: TRBV20-1; CDR3: CSARRVSGVGNEQFF; DNA: TGCAGTGCTAGGAGAGTTAGCGGAGTGGGCAATGAGCAGTTCTTC
J: TRBJ2-7; D: -; size: many; V: TRBV11-1; CDR3: CASSFGHSFYEQYF; DNA: TGTGCCAGCAGCTTCGGACACTCTTTCTACGAGCAGTACTTC
J: TRBJ2-1; D: -; size: many; V: TRBV11-2; CDR3: CASSQAGLWEQFF; DNA: TGTGCCAGCAGCCAAGCCGGACTTTGGGAGCAGTTCTTC
J: TRBJ1-5; D: -; size: many; V: TRBV3-1; CDR3: CASSQEPGAGQPQHF; DNA: TGTGCCAGCAGCCAAGAACCGGGGGCCGGACAGCCCCAGCATTTT
J: TRBJ1-5; D: TRBD1; size: -; V: TRBV6-2/TRBV6-3; CDR3: CASRRDSVLNQPQHF; DNA: TGTGCCAGCAGAAGGGACAGTGTGTTAAATCAGCCCCAGCATTTT
J: TRBJ2-7; D: -; size: many; V: TRBV7-6; CDR3: CASSPGVNEQYF; DNA: TGTGCCAGCAGCCCAGGGGTAAACGAGCAGTACTTC
J: TRBJ2-3; D: -; size: few; V: TRBV28; CDR3: CASSLGTTDTQYF; DNA: TGTGCCAGCAGTTTAGGGACCACAGATACGCAGTATTTT
J: TRBJ1-1; D: -; size: many; V: TRBV28; CDR3: CASSLIVGAEAFF; DNA: TGTGCCAGCAGTTTAATTGTGGGAGCTGAAGCTTTCTTT
J: TRBJ2-2; D: TRBD2; size: -; V: TRBV2; CDR3: CASISGLAGVVGELFF; DNA: TGTGCCAGCATCTCCGGGTTGGCGGGAGTAGTCGGGGAGCTGTTTTTT
J: TRBJ2-7; D: TRBD2; size: many; V: TRBV3-1; CDR3: CASSQQITSGPYEQYF; DNA: TGTGCCAGCAGCCAGCAAATAACTAGCGGCCCCTACGAGCAGTACTTC
J: TRBJ1-5; D: -; size: -; V: TRBV19; CDR3: CASTPGASQYSNQPQHF; DNA: TGTGCCAGTACCCCCGGGGCTTCACAGTATAGCAATCAGCCCCAGCATTTT
J: TRBJ1-3; D: -; size: -; V: TRBV9; CDR3: CASSPGFFSGNTIYF; DNA: TGTGCCAGCAGCCCGGGGTTCTTCTCTGGAAACACCATATATTTT
J: TRBJ2-3; D: TRBD2; size: -; V: TRBV20-1; CDR3: CSASEASGYDTQYF; DNA: TGCAGTGCTAGCGAGGCTAGCGGGTATGATACGCAGTATTTT
J: TRBJ2-3; D: -; size: -; V: TRBV28; CDR3: CASTPVWRLKANTQYF; DNA: TGTGCCAGCACCCCGGTCTGGAGACTAAAAGCGAATACGCAGTATTTT
J: TRBJ2-2; D: TRBD2; size: few; V: TRBV20-1; CDR3: CSARRRTSENTGELFF; DNA: TGCAGTGCTAGGCGTCGGACTAGCGAGAACACCGGGGAGCTGTTTTTT
J: TRBJ2-7; D: -; size: many; V: TRBV20-1; CDR3: CSAGMGQQYF; DNA: TGCAGTGCTGGCATGGGACAGCAGTACTTC
J: TRBJ2-2; D: -; size: few; V: TRBV2; CDR3: CASRLLASPGELFF; DNA: TGTGCCAGCAGACTCCTAGCGAGTCCCGGGGAGCTGTTTTTT
J: TRBJ2-5; D: TRBD1; size: many; V: TRBV7-8; CDR3: CASSVPGGSTQETQYF; DNA: TGTGCCAGCAGCGTCCCAGGGGGTAGTACCCAAGAGACCCAGTACTTC
J: TRBJ2-7; D: TRBD1; size: -; V: TRBV5-1; CDR3: CASSWGTDSYEQYF; DNA: TGCGCCAGCAGCTGGGGGACAGACTCCTACGAGCAGTACTTC
J: TRBJ2-2; D: TRBD2; size: many; V: TRBV5-1; CDR3: CASSLRTSGNTGELFF; DNA: TGTGCCAGCAGTCTCCGGACTAGCGGGAACACCGGGGAGCTGTTTTTT
J: TRBJ2-7; D: TRBD2; size: -; V: TRBV6-5; CDR3: CASSYSGRGSYEQYF; DNA: TGTGCCAGCAGTTACAGCGGGAGGGGGTCATACGAGCAGTACTTC
J: TRBJ2-7; D: TRBD1; size: many; V: TRBV12-3/TRBV12-4; CDR3: CASSPGGQGRYEQYF; DNA: TGTGCCAGCAGCCCAGGGGGACAGGGACGTTACGAGCAGTACTTC
J: TRBJ1-2; D: -; size: -; V: TRBV10-3; CDR3: CAISESPGSRGYTF; DNA: TGTGCCATCAGTGAGTCTCCAGGGTCGCGCGGCTACACCTTC
J: TRBJ1-5; D: -; size: many; V: TRBV6-1; CDR3: CASRSRGQPQHF; DNA: TGTGCCAGCAGGTCGAGGGGTCAGCCCCAGCATTTT
J: TRBJ2-7; D: -; size: -; V: TRBV6-1; CDR3: CASSPGAGQPIYEQYF; DNA: TGTGCCAGCAGCCCCGGGGCAGGGCAACCCATTTACGAGCAGTACTTC
J: TRBJ1-1; D: -; size: many; V: TRBV19; CDR3: CASRPGLGMNTEAFF; DNA: TGTGCCTCAAGACCGGGACTCGGCATGAACACTGAAGCTTTCTTT
J: TRBJ2-1; D: TRBD2; size: -; V: TRBV7-9; CDR3: CASSPPSGNYNEQFF; DNA: TGTGCCAGCAGCCCCCCTAGCGGGAACTACAATGAGCAGTTCTTC
J: TRBJ2-5; D: TRBD2; size: many; V: TRBV28; CDR3: CASVTFSGSGGETQYF; DNA: TGTGCCAGCGTCACCTTTAGCGGGAGCGGGGGGGAGACCCAGTACTTC
J: TRBJ2-1; D: TRBD1; size: once; V: TRBV11-2; CDR3: CASSFPTGGAGNEQFF; DNA: TGTGCCAGCAGCTTCCCGACAGGGGGCGCGGGGAATGAGCAGTTCTTC
J: TRBJ2-1; D: -; size: -; V: TRBV10-3; CDR3: CASSRSRVYEQFF; DNA: TGTGCCAGCAGTAGGTCCAGGGTGTATGAGCAGTTCTTC
J: TRBJ2-7; D: -; size: many; V: TRBV7-2; CDR3: CASSLRGVQYF; DNA: TGTGCCAGCAGCTTAAGGGGTGTGCAGTACTTC
J: TRBJ1-1; D: TRBD1; size: -; V: TRBV5-4; CDR3: CASGLETGGVTEAFF; DNA: TGTGCCAGCGGCTTGGAGACAGGGGGGGTCACTGAAGCTTTCTTT
J: TRBJ2-1; D: -; size: -; V: TRBV2; CDR3: CATQVSGLYNEQFF; DNA: TGTGCCACTCAAGTAAGCGGGCTTTACAATGAGCAGTTCTTC
J: TRBJ2-7; D: TRBD1; size: -; V: TRBV11-1; CDR3: CASSLATGGRYEQYF; DNA: TGTGCCAGCAGCTTAGCGACAGGGGGCAGGTACGAGCAGTACTTC